This T cell receptor (beta chain) stems from a study of beta chain features in type 1 diabetes. The authors took one heparinised blood draw, averaging about 116 mL, from each donor. CDR3 length: 16 amino acids. CDR1 SEHNR and CDR2 FQNEAQ come from the germline V gene (reference sequence). Unmatched junction bases numbered 11, after V lost 5 bases and J lost 5 bases. The study reverse transcribed the entire isolated RNA, so it sequenced expressed TCRB transcripts. Measured with immunoSEQ multiplex PCR; TCRdb has only the in-frame clones, and not every one. The sample yields about 180,000 clones, about 13% seen once.

Input material: central memory CD4+ T cells from blood. This chain uses TRBV7-9 with TRBJ1-5; 8 bases line up with TRBD1. The sequence was collected from a woman between 18 and 29 years old in good health. The chain's CDR3 is CASSPLKGQGDQPQHF. The DNA for the CDR3 is TGTGCCAGCAGCCCTCTCAAAGGACAGGGCGATCAGCCCCAGCATTTT.